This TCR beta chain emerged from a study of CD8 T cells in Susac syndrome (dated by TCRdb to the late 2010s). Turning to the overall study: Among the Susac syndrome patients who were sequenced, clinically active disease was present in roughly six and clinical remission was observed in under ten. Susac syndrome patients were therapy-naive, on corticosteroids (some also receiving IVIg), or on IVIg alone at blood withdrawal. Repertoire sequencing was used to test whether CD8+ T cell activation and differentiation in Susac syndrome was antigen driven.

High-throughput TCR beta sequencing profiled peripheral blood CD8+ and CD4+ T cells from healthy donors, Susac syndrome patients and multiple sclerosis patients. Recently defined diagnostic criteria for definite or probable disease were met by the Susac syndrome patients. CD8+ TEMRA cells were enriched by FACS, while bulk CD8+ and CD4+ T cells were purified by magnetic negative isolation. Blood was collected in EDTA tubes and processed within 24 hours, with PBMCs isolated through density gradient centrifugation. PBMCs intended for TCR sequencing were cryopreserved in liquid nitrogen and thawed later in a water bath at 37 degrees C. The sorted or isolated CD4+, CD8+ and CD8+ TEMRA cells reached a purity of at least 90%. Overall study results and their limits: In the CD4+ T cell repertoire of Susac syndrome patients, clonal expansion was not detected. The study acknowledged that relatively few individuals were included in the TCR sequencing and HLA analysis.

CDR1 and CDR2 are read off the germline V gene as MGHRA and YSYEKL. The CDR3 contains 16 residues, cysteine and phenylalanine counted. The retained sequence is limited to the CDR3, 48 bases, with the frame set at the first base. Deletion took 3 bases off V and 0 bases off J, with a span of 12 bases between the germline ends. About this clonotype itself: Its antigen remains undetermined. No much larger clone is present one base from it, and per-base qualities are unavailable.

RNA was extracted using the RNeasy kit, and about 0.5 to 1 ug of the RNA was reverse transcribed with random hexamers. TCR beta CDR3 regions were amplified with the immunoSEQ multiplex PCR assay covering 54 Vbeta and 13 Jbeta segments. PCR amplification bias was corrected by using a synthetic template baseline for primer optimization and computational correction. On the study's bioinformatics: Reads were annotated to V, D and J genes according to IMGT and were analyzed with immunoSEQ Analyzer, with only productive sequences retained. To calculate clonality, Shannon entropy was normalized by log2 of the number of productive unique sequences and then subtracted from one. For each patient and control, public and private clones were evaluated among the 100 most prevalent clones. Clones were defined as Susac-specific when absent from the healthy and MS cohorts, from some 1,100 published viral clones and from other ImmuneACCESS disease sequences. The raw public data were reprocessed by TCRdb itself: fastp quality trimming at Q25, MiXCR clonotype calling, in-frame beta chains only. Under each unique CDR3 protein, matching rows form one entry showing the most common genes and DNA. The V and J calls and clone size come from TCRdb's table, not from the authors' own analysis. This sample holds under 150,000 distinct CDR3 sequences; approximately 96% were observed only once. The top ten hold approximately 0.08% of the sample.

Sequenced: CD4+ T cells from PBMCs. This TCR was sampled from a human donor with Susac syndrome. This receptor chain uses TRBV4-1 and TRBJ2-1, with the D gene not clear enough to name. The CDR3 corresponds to CASSHLGKSSYNEQFF. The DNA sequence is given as TGCGCCAGCAGCCATTTGGGTAAGAGCTCCTACAATGAGCAGTTCTTC.